This T cell receptor beta chain was sequenced for a study of early T cells in non-severe SARS-CoV-2 infection. Study-level information: Sequenced material consisted of bulk RNA (from unsorted whole blood), and chains were unpaired.

This clonotype has a count of ten or more. Its specificity is not known. General observations from the study: Anti-spike CD8 responses were favored in VDJdb matching, and private and CD4 specificities were missed.

From the 5' RACE reads, TCRdb called clonotypes with MiXCR, one entry per CDR3 protein. The repertoire holds about 19,000 distinct CDR3 sequences, with roughly 4.6% as singletons. Sequenced sample: whole blood. This clonotype was obtained from an adult who was a healthcare worker with PCR-confirmed SARS-CoV-2 infection or an uninfected control (not recorded which).

The CDR3 nucleotides are TGTGCCAGTAGTACATTAGAGTTCTCAAGCAATCAGCCCCAGCATTTT. Translation gives CASSTLEFSSNQPQHF. The chain couples TRBV19 to TRBJ1-5; D unresolved. Trimming stripped 4 bases from V and 1 base from J, with 14 bases between. This CDR3 region has 16 residues. Germline-derived CDR1 and CDR2 are LNHDA and SQIVND (reference sequence).